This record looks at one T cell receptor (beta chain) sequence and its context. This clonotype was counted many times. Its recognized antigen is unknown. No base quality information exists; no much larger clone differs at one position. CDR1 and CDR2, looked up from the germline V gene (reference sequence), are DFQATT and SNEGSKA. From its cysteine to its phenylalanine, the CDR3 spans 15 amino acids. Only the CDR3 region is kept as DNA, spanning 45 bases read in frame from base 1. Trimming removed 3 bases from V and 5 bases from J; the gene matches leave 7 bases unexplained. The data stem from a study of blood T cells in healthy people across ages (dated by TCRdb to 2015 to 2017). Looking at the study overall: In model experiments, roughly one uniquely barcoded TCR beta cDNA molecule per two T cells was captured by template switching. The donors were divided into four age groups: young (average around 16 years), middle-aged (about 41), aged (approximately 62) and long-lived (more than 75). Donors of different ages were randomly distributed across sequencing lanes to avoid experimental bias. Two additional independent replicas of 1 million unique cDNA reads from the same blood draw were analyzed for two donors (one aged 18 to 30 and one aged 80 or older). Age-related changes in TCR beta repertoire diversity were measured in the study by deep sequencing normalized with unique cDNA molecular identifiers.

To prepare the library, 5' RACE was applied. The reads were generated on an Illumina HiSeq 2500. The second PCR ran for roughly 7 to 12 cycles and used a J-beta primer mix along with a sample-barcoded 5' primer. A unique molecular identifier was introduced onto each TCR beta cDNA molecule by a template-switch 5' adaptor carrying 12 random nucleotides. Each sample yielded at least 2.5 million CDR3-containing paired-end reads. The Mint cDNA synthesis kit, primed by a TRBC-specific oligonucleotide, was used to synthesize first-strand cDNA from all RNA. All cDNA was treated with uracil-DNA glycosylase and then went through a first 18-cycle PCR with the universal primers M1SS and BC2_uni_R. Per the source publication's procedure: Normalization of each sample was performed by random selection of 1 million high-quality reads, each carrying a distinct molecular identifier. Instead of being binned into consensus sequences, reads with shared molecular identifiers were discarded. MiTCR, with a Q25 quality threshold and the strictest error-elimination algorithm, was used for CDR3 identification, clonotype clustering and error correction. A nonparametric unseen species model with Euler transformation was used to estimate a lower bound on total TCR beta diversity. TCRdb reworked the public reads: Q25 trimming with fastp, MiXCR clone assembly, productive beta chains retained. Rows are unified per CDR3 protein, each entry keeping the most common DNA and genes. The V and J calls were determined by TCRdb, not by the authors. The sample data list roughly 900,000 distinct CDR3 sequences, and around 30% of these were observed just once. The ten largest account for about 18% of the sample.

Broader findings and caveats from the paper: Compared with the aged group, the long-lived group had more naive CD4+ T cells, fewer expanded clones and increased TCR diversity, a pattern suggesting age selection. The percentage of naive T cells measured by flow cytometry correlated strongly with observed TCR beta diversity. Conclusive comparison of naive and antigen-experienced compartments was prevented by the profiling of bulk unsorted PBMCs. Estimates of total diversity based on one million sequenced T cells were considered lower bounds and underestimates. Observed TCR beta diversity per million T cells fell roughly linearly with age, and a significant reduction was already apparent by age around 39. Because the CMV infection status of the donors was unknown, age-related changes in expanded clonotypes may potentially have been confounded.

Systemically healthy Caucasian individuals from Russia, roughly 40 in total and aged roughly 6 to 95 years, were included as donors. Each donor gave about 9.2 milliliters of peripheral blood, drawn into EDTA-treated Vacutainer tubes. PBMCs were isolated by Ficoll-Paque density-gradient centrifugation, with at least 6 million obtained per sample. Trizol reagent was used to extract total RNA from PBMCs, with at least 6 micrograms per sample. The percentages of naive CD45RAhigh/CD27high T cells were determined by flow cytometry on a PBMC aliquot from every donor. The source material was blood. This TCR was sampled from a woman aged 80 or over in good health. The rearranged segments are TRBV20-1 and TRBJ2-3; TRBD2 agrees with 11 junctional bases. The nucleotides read TGCAGTGCTAGTACTAGCGGGGGCCTAAAAGATACGCAGTATTTT. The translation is CSASTSGGLKDTQYF.